Below, 20 T cell receptor beta chains from the same sample are listed, as sequenced in a study of vaccination and CD4 T cells after COVID-19. Their cognate antigens are unknown. An Oncomine TCR Beta short-read assay was used to sequence the DNA from cultured CD4+ T cells. One entry per CDR3 protein, called by TCRdb with MiXCR from the PCR reads. The sample contains roughly 9,000 distinct CDR3 sequences, 40% to 50% of which appear only once. Treatment given: roughly 11-day PBMC culture with coronavirus spike peptide pools or control peptides (ViraFEST assay). During the years 2011-2018, before the COVID-19 pandemic, the unexposed donor's CD4+ T cells were collected. Sequencing input: CD4+ T cells from blood, cultured in vitro. The receptors were gathered from a human donor in good health.

The genes are TRBV20-1 and TRBJ1-2; 8 bases map to TRBD1. After removal of 6 bases from V and 5 bases from J, the junction contained 11 bases not matched to a gene. The germline V gene has CDR1 DFQATT and CDR2 SNEGSKA (reference sequence). The CDR3 spans 14 residues. The CDR3 nucleotides read TGCAGTGCGTCACCCTCCGGGACAGGTTATGGCTACACCTTC. Translating gives CSASPSGTGYGYTF.

This clonotype was detected only a few times. The V call is TRBV7-2, the J call TRBJ1-2; the match to TRBD1 covers 8 bases. CDR1 and CDR2 from the germline V gene are SGHTA and FQGNSA. The CDR3 is 15 amino acids. V shed 4 bases, J shed 6 bases, and the junction held 10 bases outside the gene matches. CDR3 in DNA: TGTGCCAGCAGCTCCCGACAGGGGAGGGGAGATGGCTACACCTTC. It encodes CASSSRQGRGDGYTF.

The chain employs TRBV5-4 and TRBJ2-1; no clear D. V lost 4 bases and J 8 bases, leaving 10 bases between the germline ends. CDR3 length equals 12 residues. CDR1 and CDR2 from the germline V gene are SGHNT and YYREEE (reference sequence). The CDR3 loop reads CASSPHKDEQFF. As DNA, the CDR3 is TGTGCCAGCAGCCCGCACAAGGATGAGCAGTTCTTC.

The CDR3 sequence is CASSLGGSLYEQYF. The CDR3 nucleotides are TGTGCCAGCAGTTTAGGCGGGTCACTTTACGAGCAGTACTTC. V usage is TRBV27 and J usage is TRBJ2-7, with TRBD2 as a possible D gene (5 bases). Trimming removed 2 bases at V and 4 bases at J, with 12 bases between. CDR3 length equals 14 residues. The germline V gene encodes CDR1 MNHEY and CDR2 SMNVEV (reference sequence).

This clonotype appeared a few times. This chain links TRBV20-1 with TRBJ2-3; D gene ambiguous. Germline V CDR1 and CDR2: DFQATT, SNEGSKA (reference sequence). V gave up 1 base and J gave up 8 bases, with 10 bases separating them. The CDR3 length is 12 residues. The CDR3 spells CSARVGSFTQYF. CDR3 coding DNA: TGCAGTGCTAGAGTGGGTTCCTTTACGCAGTATTTT.

This clonotype was seen a handful of times. V gene TRBV7-2 combines with J gene TRBJ1-6; 7 bases are shared with TRBD1. Germline V CDR1 and CDR2: SGHTA, FQGNSA. CDR3 size: 15 residues. V was pared by 4 bases and J by 6 bases, with 6 bases of the junction left unmatched. CDR3: CASSSYRGGNSPLHF. Written as DNA, the CDR3 is TGTGCCAGCAGCTCCTACAGGGGCGGTAATTCACCCCTCCACTTT.

The V gene is TRBV6-2 or TRBV6-3, the J gene TRBJ2-7; D may match TRBD1 or TRBD2 (6 bases each). This CDR3 has 12 amino acids. V dropped 7 bases and J dropped 5 bases, with 12 bases sitting between them. Germline V gene lookup returns CDR1 MNHEY and CDR2 SVGEGT. CDR3 loop: CASTEGGHEQYF. In DNA, the CDR3 is TGTGCCAGCACCGAGGGGGGCCACGAGCAGTACTTC.

This clonotype was detected only a few times. V gene TRBV24-1 combines with J gene TRBJ2-5; 12 bases agree with TRBD2. The germline gives CDR1 KGHDR, CDR2 SFDVKD. The CDR3 is 14 residues long. The ends lost 12 bases at V and 4 bases at J; junction bases unmatched: 8. CDR3 DNA: TGTGCCGTTGCTAGCGGGGGGGGTGTAGAGACCCAGTACTTC. Translating gives CAVASGGGVETQYF.

This chain links TRBV19 with TRBJ2-7, with D possibly being TRBD2 (5 bases). Germline V gives CDR1 LNHDA, CDR2 SQIVND (reference sequence). The CDR3 consists of 14 residues. The ends were cut back, 5 bases at V and 2 bases at J, with 13 bases in the middle. The CDR3 DNA sequence: TGTGCCAGTAGTCGAGCCGCGGGCCCCTACGAGCAGTACTTC. Translating it yields CASSRAAGPYEQYF.

This clonotype came up a few times. The rearrangement links TRBV6-2 or TRBV6-3 to TRBJ2-7, with 7 nucleotides matching TRBD1. The CDR3 totals 14 residues. CDR1 MNHEY and CDR2 SVGEGT come from the germline V gene. Trimming removed 3 bases from V and 3 bases from J; junction bases left unmatched: 5. The CDR3 DNA reads as TGTGCCAGCAGTTATCGGGGACAGCACTACGAGCAGTACTTC. Its translation: CASSYRGQHYEQYF.

This clonotype was counted a few times. The chain carries TRBV20-1 and TRBJ1-2; possibly TRBD1 for D (6 bases). Germline CDR1 and CDR2: DFQATT and SNEGSKA (reference sequence). The CDR3 contains 15 residues. V was clipped by 6 bases and J by 2 bases, with 19 bases between them. The chain's CDR3 is CSAPPRGQSNYGYTF. CDR3 bases: TGCAGTGCCCCGCCTCGTGGACAGAGCAACTATGGCTACACCTTC.

The rearrangement uses TRBV21-1 and TRBJ2-7; the table's D call, TRBD2, has no DNA check behind it. TRBV21-1 is a pseudogene locus. This CDR3 is built from 16 residues. CDR3 coding DNA: TGTGCCAGCAGCACCCGCGGGGAGGCCGTCTCCTACGAGCAGTACTTC. Its translation: CASSTRGEAVSYEQYF.

The chain couples TRBV7-2 to TRBJ2-5; either TRBD1 or TRBD2 may supply D (5 bases each). The CDR3 length is 15 residues. CDR1 is SGHTA, CDR2 FQGNSA, per germline. Deletions cut 6 bases from V and 1 base from J, with 15 bases between. In DNA form, the CDR3 reads TGTGCCAGCAGTGCTCCGGGACCCCGCCAAGAGACCCAGTACTTC. This encodes CASSAPGPRQETQYF.

The rearrangement joins TRBV20-1 to TRBJ1-1; 11 nucleotides line up with TRBD1. Trimming cost V 1 base and J 5 bases; bases outside gene matches: 9. CDR1 is DFQATT and CDR2 is SNEGSKA in the germline V gene (reference sequence). CDR3 length equals 16 residues. In DNA, the CDR3 is TGCAGTGCTAGAGCGGAGGACAGGGGGCCGTGGACTGAAGCTTTCTTT. Its protein product is CSARAEDRGPWTEAFF.

The genes are TRBV20-1 and TRBJ1-1; D is uncertain. Deletions cut 3 bases from V and 5 bases from J, with 16 bases between. This CDR3 contains 14 residues. Looked up from germline, CDR1 is DFQATT and CDR2 is SNEGSKA (reference sequence). The CDR3 reads CSARDPRGGTEAFF. In DNA form, the CDR3 reads TGCAGTGCTAGGGACCCCCGGGGAGGGACTGAAGCTTTCTTT.

This clonotype was counted a few times. The chain employs TRBV7-8 and TRBJ2-1; 8 bases agree with TRBD1. Germline V lookup: CDR1 SGHVS, CDR2 FQNEAQ. The CDR3 is 15 residues long. Trimming at V came to 6 bases and at J to 0 bases, leaving 4 bases not matched to a gene. This CDR3 is CASRDRASSYNEQFF. The CDR3 DNA sequence: TGTGCCAGCAGGGACAGGGCCAGCTCCTACAATGAGCAGTTCTTC.

V is TRBV7-9 and J is TRBJ2-4, with D maybe TRBD1 (5 bases). Trimming shortened V by 5 bases and J by 3 bases, and 8 bases separated the two germline ends. The germline gives CDR1 SEHNR, CDR2 FQNEAQ (reference sequence). The CDR3 is made up of 13 amino acids. The CDR3 sequence is CASSGHSKNIQYF. CDR3 in DNA: TGTGCCAGCAGCGGACATAGCAAAAACATTCAGTACTTC.

This clonotype was recorded only once. The chain carries TRBV7-2 and TRBJ1-2, with a weak D call TRBD1 (6 bases). The CDR3 extends over 15 amino acids. The V end lost 5 bases, the J end lost 7 bases, and 20 bases lay between the germline ends. Germline loops: CDR1 SGHTA, CDR2 FQGNSA. CDR3 nucleotides: TGTGCCAGCAGCGTCAACAGGGAAGCATGGAGTGGCTACACCTTC. Residues: CASSVNREAWSGYTF.

V and J are TRBV7-2 and TRBJ2-2; 11 bases agree with TRBD2. With V trimmed by 3 bases and J by 4 bases, 7 bases remained unmatched. The CDR3 loop spans 17 amino acids. CDR1 and CDR2 from the germline V gene are SGHTA and FQGNSA. The CDR3 bases are TGTGCCAGCAGCTTCAGATCCGGGACTAGCGGCACCGGGGAGCTGTTTTTT. Protein: CASSFRSGTSGTGELFF.

This clonotype showed up just a few times. The chain is built from TRBV27 and TRBJ1-3; D gene uncertain. CDR1 MNHEY and CDR2 SMNVEV come from the germline V gene (reference sequence). The CDR3 sequence is 14 residues long. Trimming pared 2 bases from V and 4 bases from J, leaving 9 bases between. The CDR3 DNA reads TGTGCCAGCAGTTTAACAAGGTTCGGAAACACCATATATTTT. Amino acid sequence: CASSLTRFGNTIYF.